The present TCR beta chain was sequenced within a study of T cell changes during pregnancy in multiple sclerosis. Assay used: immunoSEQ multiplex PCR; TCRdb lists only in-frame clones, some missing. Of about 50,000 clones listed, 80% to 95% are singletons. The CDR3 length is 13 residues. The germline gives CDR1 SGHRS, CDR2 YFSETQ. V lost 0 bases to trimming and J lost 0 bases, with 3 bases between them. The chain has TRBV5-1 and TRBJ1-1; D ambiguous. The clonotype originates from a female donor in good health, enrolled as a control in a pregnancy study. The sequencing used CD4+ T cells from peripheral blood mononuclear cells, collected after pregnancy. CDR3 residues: CASSLVVNTEAFF. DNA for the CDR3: TGCGCCAGCAGCTTGGTAGTGAACACTGAAGCTTTCTTT. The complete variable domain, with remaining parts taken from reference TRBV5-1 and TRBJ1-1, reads KAGVTQTPRYLIKTRGQQVTLSCSPISGHRSVSWYQQTPGQGLQFLFEYFSETQRNKGNFPGRFSGRQFSNSRSEMNVSTLELGDSALYLCASSLVVNTEAFFGQGTRLTVV.